This paragraph reports one TCR beta chain. Its cognate antigen is unknown. The CDR3 is 13 amino acids. Looked up from germline, CDR1 is SGDLS and CDR2 is YYNGEE. The V and J ends lost 4 bases and 7 bases respectively, with 12 bases between them. Alongside a J-beta primer mix, a sample-barcoded 5' primer served in a second PCR lasting about 6 to 12 cycles. Each cDNA was tagged by a template-switch adaptor containing 12 random nucleotides. TCRdb itself ran the 5' RACE reads through MiXCR, one entry per CDR3 protein. This table has over 700,000 distinct CDR3 sequences, about 48% appearing once. This sample was included in a study of blood T cells in healthy people across ages. Study-level findings and limits: Comparison with aged donors showed that long-lived donors had more naive CD4+ cells and higher diversity.

The sample was blood. The rearrangement links TRBV9 to TRBJ2-1; D is uncertain. The TCR sequence derives from a man at least 80 years old in good health. The DNA of the CDR3 is TGTGCCAGCAGCACGGATGATCGGAATGAGCAGTTCTTC. Translating it yields CASSTDDRNEQFF.